The rows below give T cell receptor beta chains drawn from one sample of a study of blood T cell repertoires in COVID-19. Generated by immunoSEQ multiplex PCR, the TCRdb table keeps only in-frame clones and is missing some. The sample lists roughly 150,000 clones, more than 65% occurring once. Sequencing used peripheral blood. All receptors derive from a woman aged 45-59 years in a cohort sampled during active or convalescent COVID-19. CDR3s include the opening cysteine and the closing phenylalanine or tryptophan. The D gene is left open where the match is weak. For some rows the clone size is stated as once, few or many, or as a class when expanded; others skip it.

>TRBJ2-1|15|-|TRBV7-6|-
CASSLAVAGPDEQFF
TGTGCCAGCAGCTTAGCGGTAGCAGGGCCCGATGAGCAGTTCTTC
>TRBJ2-5|13|-|TRBV11-2|-
CASSFPEKRGQYF
TGTGCCAGCAGCTTTCCGGAGAAGAGAGGCCAGTACTTC
>TRBJ1-4|15|-|TRBV30|-
CAWSKSGAFNEKLFF
TGTGCCTGGAGCAAGAGTGGGGCCTTTAATGAAAAACTGTTTTTT
>TRBJ1-2|13|TRBD1|TRBV6-5|-
CASSSDRVYGYTF
TGTGCCAGCAGTTCCGACAGGGTCTATGGCTACACCTTC
>TRBJ2-1|15|TRBD2|TRBV18|once
CASSPTSGGALEQFF
TGTGCCAGCTCACCGACTAGCGGGGGGGCCCTGGAGCAGTTCTTC
>TRBJ2-1|16|TRBD2|TRBV7-7|-
CASSTDGAGGSNEQFF
TGTGCCAGCAGTACGGACGGGGCCGGGGGGTCGAATGAGCAGTTCTTC
>TRBJ2-6|16|TRBD1|TRBV5-1|-
CASSAGQGAGANVLTF
TGCGCCAGCAGCGCGGGACAGGGAGCTGGGGCCAACGTCCTGACTTTC
>TRBJ1-5|20|-|TRBV4-1|once
CASSGALRGDGGLSNQPQHF
TGCGCCAGCAGCGGAGCTCTCCGGGGTGACGGCGGCCTAAGCAATCAGCCCCAGCATTTT
>TRBJ1-1|12|-|TRBV6-5|-
CASSRQDSEAFF
TGTGCCAGCAGTCGACAGGACAGTGAAGCTTTCTTT
>TRBJ1-1|13|-|TRBV12-5|-
CASGFEVNTEAFF
TGTGCTAGTGGTTTTGAGGTGAACACTGAAGCTTTCTTT
>TRBJ2-1|17|-|TRBV24-1|-
CATSDTDPQDSYNEQFF
TGTGCCACCAGTGATACCGACCCTCAGGACTCCTACAATGAGCAGTTCTTC
>TRBJ1-1|16|-|TRBV3-1/TRBV3-2|-
CASSQMEEGPNTEAFF
TGTGCCAGCAGCCAAATGGAGGAGGGCCCCAACACTGAAGCTTTCTTT
>TRBJ1-5|15|-|TRBV7-2|-
CASSPNSQGNQPQHF
TGTGCCAGCAGCCCAAACTCCCAGGGCAATCAGCCCCAGCATTTT
>TRBJ1-2|13|-|TRBV12-3/TRBV12-4|-
CASRSDSNYGYTF
TGTGCCAGCAGGAGCGACAGTAACTATGGCTACACCTTC
>TRBJ2-2|13|-|TRBV7-3|-
CASSYPDTGELFF
TGTGCCAGCAGCTACCCAGACACCGGGGAGCTGTTTTTT
>TRBJ1-3|16|TRBD1|TRBV27|-
CASSSEDRVRGNTIYF
TGTGCCAGCAGTTCCGAGGACAGGGTGAGGGGAAACACCATATATTTT
>TRBJ1-2|14|-|TRBV6-5|-
CASSFGGRTYGYTF
TGTGCCAGCAGTTTTGGGGGGAGAACGTATGGCTACACCTTC
>TRBJ1-2|13|-|TRBV25-1|-
CASSEFLNYGYTF
TGTGCCAGCAGTGAATTTCTTAACTATGGCTACACCTTC
>TRBJ1-2|12|TRBD1|TRBV12-5|few
CASGWTGNGYTF
TGTGCTAGTGGTTGGACAGGGAATGGCTACACCTTC
>TRBJ2-3|17|TRBD2|TRBV5-1|-
CASSLAVGRGGRDTQYF
TGCGCCAGCAGCTTGGCGGTCGGGCGGGGGGGCCGAGATACGCAGTATTTT
>TRBJ1-6|15|TRBD1|TRBV7-3|few
CASSSTGGRNSPLHF
TGTGCCAGCAGCTCGACAGGGGGCAGGAATTCACCCCTCCACTTT
>TRBJ2-2|15|TRBD2|TRBV2|-
CASRTSGANTGELFF
TGTGCCAGCAGAACTAGCGGGGCGAACACCGGGGAGCTGTTTTTT
>TRBJ2-3|14|-|TRBV7-2|-
CASSYTRTHDTQYF
TGTGCCAGCAGCTACACTAGAACCCACGATACGCAGTATTTT
>TRBJ2-7|13|-|TRBV19|-
CASSTTEGNEQYF
TGTGCCAGTAGTACGACGGAGGGAAACGAGCAGTACTTC
>TRBJ1-3|15|-|TRBV7-2|-
CASSSGIHSGNTIYF
TGTGCCAGCTCTTCAGGAATACACTCTGGAAACACCATATATTTT
>TRBJ1-1|16|-|TRBV5-4|-
CASSPGGRGGNTEAFF
TGTGCCAGCAGCCCCGGTGGAAGGGGCGGGAACACTGAAGCTTTCTTT
>TRBJ1-4|15|-|TRBV9|-
CASSVDITGGEKLFF
TGTGCCAGCAGCGTCGACATCACCGGGGGTGAAAAACTGTTTTTT